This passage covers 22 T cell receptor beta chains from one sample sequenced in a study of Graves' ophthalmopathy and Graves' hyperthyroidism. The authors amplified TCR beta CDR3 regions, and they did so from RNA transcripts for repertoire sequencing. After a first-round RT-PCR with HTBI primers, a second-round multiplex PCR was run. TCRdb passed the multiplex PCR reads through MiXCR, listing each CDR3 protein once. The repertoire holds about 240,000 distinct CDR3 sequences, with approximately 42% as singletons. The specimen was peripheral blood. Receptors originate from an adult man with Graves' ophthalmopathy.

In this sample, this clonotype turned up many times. DNA for the CDR3: TGTGCCATCAGTGGTGGCGCCGACGAGCAGTACTTC. It encodes CAISGGADEQYF. The V call is TRBV10-3, the J call TRBJ2-7; D gene unclear. Germline CDR1 is ENHRY and CDR2 is SYGVKD. The CDR3 is made up of 12 amino acids. V was trimmed by 4 bases and J by 5 bases, leaving 9 bases between them.

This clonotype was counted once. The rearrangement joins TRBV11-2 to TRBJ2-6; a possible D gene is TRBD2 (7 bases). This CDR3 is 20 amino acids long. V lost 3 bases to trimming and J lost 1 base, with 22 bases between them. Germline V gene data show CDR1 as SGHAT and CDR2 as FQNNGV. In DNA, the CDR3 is TGTGCCAGCAGCTTTGGGACTACAGGGTCCGCCATTTCTGGGGCCAACGTCCTGACTTTC. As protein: CASSFGTTGSAISGANVLTF. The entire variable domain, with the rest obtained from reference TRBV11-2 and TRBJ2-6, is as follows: EAGVAQSPRYKIIEKRQSVAFWCNPISGHATLYWYQQILGQGPKLLIQFQNNGVVDDSQLPKDRFSAERLKGVDSTLKIQPAKLEDSAVYLCASSFGTTGSAISGANVLTFGAGSRLTVL.

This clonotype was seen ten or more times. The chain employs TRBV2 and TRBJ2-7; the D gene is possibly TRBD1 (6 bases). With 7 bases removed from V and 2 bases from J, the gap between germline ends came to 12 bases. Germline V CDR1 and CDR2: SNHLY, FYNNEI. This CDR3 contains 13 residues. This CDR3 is CASTRQEPYEQYF. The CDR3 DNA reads TGTGCCAGCACGCGACAGGAGCCCTACGAGCAGTACTTC.

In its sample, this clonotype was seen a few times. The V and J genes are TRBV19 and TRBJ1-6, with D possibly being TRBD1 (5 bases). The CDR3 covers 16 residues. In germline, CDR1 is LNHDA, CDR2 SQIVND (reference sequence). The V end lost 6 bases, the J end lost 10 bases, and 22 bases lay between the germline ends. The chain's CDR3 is CASSDAQGAWSSPLHF. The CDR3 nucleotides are TGTGCCAGTAGCGATGCCCAGGGCGCGTGGTCGTCACCCCTCCACTTT.

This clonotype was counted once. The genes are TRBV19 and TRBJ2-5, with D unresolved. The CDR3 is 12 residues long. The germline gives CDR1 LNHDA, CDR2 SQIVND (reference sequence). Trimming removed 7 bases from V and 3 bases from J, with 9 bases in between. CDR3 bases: TGTGCCAGTAACGGGTTTGAAGAGACCCAGTACTTC. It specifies CASNGFEETQYF. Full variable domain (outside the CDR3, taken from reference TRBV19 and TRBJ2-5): DGGITQSPKYLFRKEGQNVTLSCEQNLNHDAMYWYRQDPGQGLRLIYYSQIVNDFQKGDIAEGYSVSREKKESFPLTVTSAQKNPTAFYLCASNGFEETQYFGPGTRLLVL.

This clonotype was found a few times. The CDR3 nucleotides read TGTGCCAGCAGCTTGGGGACAGGGAGTGAAAAACTGTTTTTT. Residues: CASSLGTGSEKLFF. The chain combines TRBV7-9 with TRBJ1-4, with 9 bases lining up with TRBD1. This CDR3 spans 14 amino acids. Germline CDR1 reads SEHNR; CDR2 reads FQNEAQ (reference sequence). Losses at the gene ends were 3 bases for V and 7 bases for J; bases not matched to a gene: 3.

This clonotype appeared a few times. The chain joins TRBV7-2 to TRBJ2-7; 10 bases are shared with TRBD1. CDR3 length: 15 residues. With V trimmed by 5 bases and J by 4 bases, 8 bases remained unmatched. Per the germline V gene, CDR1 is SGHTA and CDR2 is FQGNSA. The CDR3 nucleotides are TGTGCCAGCAGCCCCCGGACAGGGGGTGTATACGAGCAGTACTTC. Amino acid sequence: CASSPRTGGVYEQYF.

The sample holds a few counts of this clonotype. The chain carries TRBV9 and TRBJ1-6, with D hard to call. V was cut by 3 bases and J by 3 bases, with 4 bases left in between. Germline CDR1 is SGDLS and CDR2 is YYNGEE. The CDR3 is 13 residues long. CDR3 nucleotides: TGTGCCAGCAGCGCTGACTATAATTCACCCCTCCACTTT. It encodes CASSADYNSPLHF.

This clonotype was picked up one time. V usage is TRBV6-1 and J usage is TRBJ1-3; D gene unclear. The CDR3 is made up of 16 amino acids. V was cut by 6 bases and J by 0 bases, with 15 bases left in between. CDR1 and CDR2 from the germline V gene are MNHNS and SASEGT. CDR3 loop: CASSGRGSVSGNTIYF. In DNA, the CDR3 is TGTGCCAGCAGCGGACGTGGCTCGGTCTCTGGAAACACCATATATTTT.

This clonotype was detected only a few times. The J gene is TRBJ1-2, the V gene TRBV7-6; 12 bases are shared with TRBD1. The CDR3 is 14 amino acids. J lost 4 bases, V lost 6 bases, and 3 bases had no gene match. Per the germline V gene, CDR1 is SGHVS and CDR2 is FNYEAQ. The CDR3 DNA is TGTGCCAGCAGGGGACAGGGGGCGAGCTATGGCTACACCTTC. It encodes CASRGQGASYGYTF.

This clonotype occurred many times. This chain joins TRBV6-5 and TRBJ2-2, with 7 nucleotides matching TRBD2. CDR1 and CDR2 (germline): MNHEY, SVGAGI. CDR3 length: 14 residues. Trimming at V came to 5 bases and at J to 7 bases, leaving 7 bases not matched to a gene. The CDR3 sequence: CASSEAGLYGELFF. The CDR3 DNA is TGTGCCAGCAGTGAAGCGGGACTGTACGGGGAGCTGTTTTTT.

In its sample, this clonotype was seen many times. This chain's CDR3 is CATSSLPPWPNTEAFF. The CDR3, as DNA: TGTGCCACCAGTTCCCTACCCCCCTGGCCAAACACTGAAGCTTTCTTT. The chain recombines TRBV15 with TRBJ1-1; unclear D gene. The CDR3 runs to 16 residues. Deletions cut 6 bases from V and 2 bases from J, with 19 bases between. The V gene's germline CDR1 is LNHNV and CDR2 YYDKDF (reference sequence).

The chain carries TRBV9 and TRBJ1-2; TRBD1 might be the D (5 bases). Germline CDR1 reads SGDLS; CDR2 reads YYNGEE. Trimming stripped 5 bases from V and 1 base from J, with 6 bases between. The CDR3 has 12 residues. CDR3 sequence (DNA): TGTGCCAGCAGGACAGATAACTATGGCTACACCTTC. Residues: CASRTDNYGYTF.

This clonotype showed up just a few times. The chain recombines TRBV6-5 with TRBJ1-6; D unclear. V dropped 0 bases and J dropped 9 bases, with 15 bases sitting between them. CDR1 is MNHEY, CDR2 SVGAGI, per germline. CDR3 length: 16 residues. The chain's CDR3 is CASSYSTPGRTSPLHF. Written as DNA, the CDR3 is TGTGCCAGCAGTTACTCGACGCCGGGCCGGACTTCACCCCTCCACTTT.

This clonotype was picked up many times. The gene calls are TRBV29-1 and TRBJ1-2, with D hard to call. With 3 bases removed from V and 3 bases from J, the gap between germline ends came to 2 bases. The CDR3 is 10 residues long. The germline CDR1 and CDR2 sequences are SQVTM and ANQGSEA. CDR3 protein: CSVEDYGYTF. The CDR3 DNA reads TGCAGCGTTGAGGACTATGGCTACACCTTC.

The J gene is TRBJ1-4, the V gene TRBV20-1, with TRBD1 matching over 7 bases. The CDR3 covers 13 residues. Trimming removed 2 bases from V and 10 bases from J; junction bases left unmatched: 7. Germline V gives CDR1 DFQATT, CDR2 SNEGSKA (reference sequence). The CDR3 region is CSARRGTEGKLFF. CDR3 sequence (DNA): TGCAGTGCTAGAAGGGGGACAGAGGGAAAACTGTTTTTT.

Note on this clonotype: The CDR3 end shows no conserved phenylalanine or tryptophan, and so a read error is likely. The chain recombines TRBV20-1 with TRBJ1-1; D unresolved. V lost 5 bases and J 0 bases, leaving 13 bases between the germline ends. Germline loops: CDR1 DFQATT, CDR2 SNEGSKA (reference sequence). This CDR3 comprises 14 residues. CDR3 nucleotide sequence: TGCAGTGCTTTGAGACACAGCATGAACACTGAAGCTTTCCTT. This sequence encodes CSALRHSMNTEAFL.

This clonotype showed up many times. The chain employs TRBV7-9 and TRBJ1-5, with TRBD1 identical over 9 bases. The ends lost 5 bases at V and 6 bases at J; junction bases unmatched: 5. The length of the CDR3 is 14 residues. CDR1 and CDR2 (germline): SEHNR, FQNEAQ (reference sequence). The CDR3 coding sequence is TGTGCCAGCAGCGGTACAGGGGGCGGTCAGCCCCAGCATTTT. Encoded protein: CASSGTGGGQPQHF.

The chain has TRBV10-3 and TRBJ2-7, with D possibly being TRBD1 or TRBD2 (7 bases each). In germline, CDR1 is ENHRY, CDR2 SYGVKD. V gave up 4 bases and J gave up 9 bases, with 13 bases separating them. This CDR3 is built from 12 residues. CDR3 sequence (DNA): TGTGCCATCAGTGGGACAGGCGGGGGGCAGTACTTC. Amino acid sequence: CAISGTGGGQYF.

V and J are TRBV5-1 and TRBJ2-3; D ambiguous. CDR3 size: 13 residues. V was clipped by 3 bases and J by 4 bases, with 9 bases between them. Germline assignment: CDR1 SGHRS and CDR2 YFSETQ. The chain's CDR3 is CASSSLEADTQYF. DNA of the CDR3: TGCGCCAGCAGCTCCCTAGAAGCAGATACGCAGTATTTT.

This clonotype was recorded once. CDR3 protein: CSAPGTGNFSGYTF. CDR3 nucleotides: TGCAGTGCCCCCGGGACAGGGAATTTCAGTGGCTACACCTTC. V is TRBV20-1 and J is TRBJ1-2, with 9 bases lining up with TRBD1. Germline assignment: CDR1 DFQATT and CDR2 SNEGSKA (reference sequence). The CDR3 consists of 14 residues. The trim removed 6 bases at V and 7 bases at J, leaving 12 bases unmatched.

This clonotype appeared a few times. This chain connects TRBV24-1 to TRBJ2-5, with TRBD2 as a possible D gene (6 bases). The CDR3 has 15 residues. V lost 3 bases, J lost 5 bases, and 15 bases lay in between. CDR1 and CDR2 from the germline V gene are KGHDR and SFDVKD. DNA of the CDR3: TGTGCCACCAGTGATGTCCGGGCGGAGGGGGAGACCCAGTACTTC. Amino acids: CATSDVRAEGETQYF.